This TCR beta chain came from a study of vaccination effects on CD4 cells after COVID-19. Ahead of sequencing, the ViraFEST assay grew antigen-specific CD4+ T cells using viral peptide pools. The culture ran for approximately 10 days, and then CD4+ T cells were isolated. Between March and December 2020, the person had a SARS-CoV-2 infection that PCR confirmed. Comments on this clone: Its antigen remains unknown.

Only in-frame clones appear in the TCRdb table, and some are missing; sequencing was by immunoSEQ multiplex PCR. Found here are more than 35,000 clones, roughly 69% of them singletons; the top ten hold more than 15%. Germline CDR1 SEHNR, CDR2 FQNEAQ (reference sequence). Trimming removed 5 bases from V and 2 bases from J, with 11 bases in between. The CDR3 covers 14 residues. The chain combines TRBV7-9 with TRBJ2-3; D unresolved. This TCR derives from a human donor who had a prior SARS-CoV-2 infection. The sample in question was CD4+ T cells from PBMCs cultured with HCoV-NL63 spike peptides, obtained before COVID-19 vaccination. The CDR3 nucleotides read TGTGCCAGCAGCACCCGACTCCCCACAGATACGCAGTATTTT. Translated, it gives CASSTRLPTDTQYF.